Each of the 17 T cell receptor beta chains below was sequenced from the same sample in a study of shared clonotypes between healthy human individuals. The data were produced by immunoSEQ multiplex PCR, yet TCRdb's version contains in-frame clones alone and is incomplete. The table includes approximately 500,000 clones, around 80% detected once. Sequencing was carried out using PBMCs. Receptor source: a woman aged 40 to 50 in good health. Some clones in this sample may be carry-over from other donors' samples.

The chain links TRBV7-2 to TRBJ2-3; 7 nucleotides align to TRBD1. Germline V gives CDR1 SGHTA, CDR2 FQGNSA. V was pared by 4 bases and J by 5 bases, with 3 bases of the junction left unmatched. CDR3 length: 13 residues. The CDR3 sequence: CASSSNRGDTQYF. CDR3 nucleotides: TGTGCCAGCAGCTCCAACAGGGGAGATACGCAGTATTTT.

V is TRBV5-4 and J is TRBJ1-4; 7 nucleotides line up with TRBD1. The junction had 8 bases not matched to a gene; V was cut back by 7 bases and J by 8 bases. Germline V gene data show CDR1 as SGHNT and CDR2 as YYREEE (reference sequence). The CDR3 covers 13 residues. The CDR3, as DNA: TGTGCCAGCCAGAACAGGGGAGGGGAAAAACTGTTTTTT. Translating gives CASQNRGGEKLFF.

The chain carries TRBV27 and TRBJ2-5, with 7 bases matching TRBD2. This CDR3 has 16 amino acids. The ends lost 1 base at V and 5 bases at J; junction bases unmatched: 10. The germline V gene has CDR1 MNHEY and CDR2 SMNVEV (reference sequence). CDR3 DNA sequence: TGTGCCAGCAGTTTATATAAGGGACTACCTCGGGAGACCCAGTACTTC. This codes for CASSLYKGLPRETQYF.

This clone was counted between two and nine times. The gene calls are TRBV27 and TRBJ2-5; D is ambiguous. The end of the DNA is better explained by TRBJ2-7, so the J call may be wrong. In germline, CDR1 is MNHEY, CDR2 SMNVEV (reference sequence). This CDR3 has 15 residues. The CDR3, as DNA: TGTGCCAGCAGTTCGGTGGGGTCGGCGTACTACGAGCAGTACTTC. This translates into CASSSVGSAYYEQYF.

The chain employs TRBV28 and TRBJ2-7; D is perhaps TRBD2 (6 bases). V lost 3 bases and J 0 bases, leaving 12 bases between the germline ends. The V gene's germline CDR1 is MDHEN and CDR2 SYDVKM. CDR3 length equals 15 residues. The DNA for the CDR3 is TGTGCCAGCAGTTTCTACGGGAGTCGCTCCTACGAGCAGTACTTC. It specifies CASSFYGSRSYEQYF.

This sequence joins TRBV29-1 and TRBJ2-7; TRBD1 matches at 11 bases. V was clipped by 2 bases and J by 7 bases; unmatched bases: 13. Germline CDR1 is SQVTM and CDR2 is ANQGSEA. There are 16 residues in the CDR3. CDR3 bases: TGCAGCGTTGAAAGGTGGTCTTGGACAGGGGGCAGGGAGCAGTACTTC. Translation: CSVERWSWTGGREQYF.

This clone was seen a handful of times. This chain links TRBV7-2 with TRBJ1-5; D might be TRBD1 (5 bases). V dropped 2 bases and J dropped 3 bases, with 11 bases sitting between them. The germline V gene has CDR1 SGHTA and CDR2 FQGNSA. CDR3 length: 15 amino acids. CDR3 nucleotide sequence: TGTGCCAGCAGCTTATCCGCAGGGACCAATCAGCCCCAGCATTTT. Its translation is CASSLSAGTNQPQHF.

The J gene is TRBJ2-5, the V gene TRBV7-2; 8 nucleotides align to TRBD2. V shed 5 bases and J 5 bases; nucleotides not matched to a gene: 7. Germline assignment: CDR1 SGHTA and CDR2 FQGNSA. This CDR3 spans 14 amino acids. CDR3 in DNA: TGTGCCAGCAGCCCCAGGACTAGCCGGGAGACCCAGTACTTC. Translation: CASSPRTSRETQYF.

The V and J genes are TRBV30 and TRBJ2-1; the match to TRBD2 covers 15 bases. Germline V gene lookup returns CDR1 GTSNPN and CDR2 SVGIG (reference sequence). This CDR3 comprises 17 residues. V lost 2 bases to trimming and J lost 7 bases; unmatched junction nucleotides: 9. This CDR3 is CAWSRTSGRAVMNEQFF. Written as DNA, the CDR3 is TGTGCCTGGAGTAGGACTAGCGGGAGGGCCGTGATGAATGAGCAGTTCTTC.

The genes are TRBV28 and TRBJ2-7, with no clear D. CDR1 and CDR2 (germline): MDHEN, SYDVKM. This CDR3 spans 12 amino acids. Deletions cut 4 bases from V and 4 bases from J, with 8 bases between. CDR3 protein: CASSSWGYEQYF. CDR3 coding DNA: TGTGCCAGCAGTTCCTGGGGATACGAGCAGTACTTC.

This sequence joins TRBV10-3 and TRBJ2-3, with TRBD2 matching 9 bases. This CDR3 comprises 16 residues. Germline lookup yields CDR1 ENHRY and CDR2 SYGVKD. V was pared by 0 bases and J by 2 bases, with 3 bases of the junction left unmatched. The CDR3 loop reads CAISESSSGNTDTQYF. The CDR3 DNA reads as TGTGCCATCAGTGAGTCATCTAGCGGGAACACAGATACGCAGTATTTT.

As DNA, the CDR3 is TGTGCCAGCAGCTTAGCAGGAGGATGGGAGGCCCAGTACTTC. Residues: CASSLAGGWEAQYF. The chain uses TRBV7-9 and TRBJ2-5, with a possible D match to TRBD2 (6 bases). Germline V lookup: CDR1 SEHNR, CDR2 FQNEAQ (reference sequence). Trimming took off 0 bases at V and 9 bases at J, with 14 bases between the two ends. CDR3 length: 14 amino acids.

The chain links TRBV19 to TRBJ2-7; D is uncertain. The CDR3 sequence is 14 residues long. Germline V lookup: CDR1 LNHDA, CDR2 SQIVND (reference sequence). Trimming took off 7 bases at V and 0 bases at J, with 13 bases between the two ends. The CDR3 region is CASKPGTVSYEQYF. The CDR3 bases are TGTGCCAGTAAACCCGGAACAGTCTCCTACGAGCAGTACTTC.

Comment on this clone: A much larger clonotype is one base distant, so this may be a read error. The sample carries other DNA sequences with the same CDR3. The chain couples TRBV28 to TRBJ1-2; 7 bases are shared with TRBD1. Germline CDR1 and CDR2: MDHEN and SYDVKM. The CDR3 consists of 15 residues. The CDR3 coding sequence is TGCGCCAGCAGTTTATCAACCTACAGGGGAAGTGGCTACACCTTC. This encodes CASSLSTYRGSGYTF.

CDR3 nucleotide sequence: TGTGCCAGCAGTGAACGCACCGTGAACTATGGCTACACCTTC. Protein: CASSERTVNYGYTF. This chain connects TRBV2 to TRBJ1-2; D is undetermined. The germline CDR1 and CDR2 sequences are SNHLY and FYNNEI. The V end lost 2 bases, the J end lost 2 bases, and 9 bases lay between the germline ends. This CDR3 spans 14 amino acids.

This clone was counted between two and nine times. CDR3 loop: CASSLTQGGRDTQYF. DNA of the CDR3: TGTGCCAGCAGCTTGACCCAGGGGGGAAGGGATACGCAGTATTTT. The chain joins TRBV5-4 to TRBJ2-3; perhaps TRBD1 as D (7 bases). CDR3 length equals 15 residues. V lost 1 base, J lost 6 bases, and 15 bases lay in between. From germline, CDR1 is SGHNT and CDR2 YYREEE (reference sequence).

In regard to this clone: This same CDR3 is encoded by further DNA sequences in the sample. The DNA for the CDR3 is TGTGCCAGCAGTTTATCAGGGGGTCGTGGCTACACCTTC. This encodes CASSLSGGRGYTF. The chain is built from TRBV27 and TRBJ1-2, with D maybe TRBD1 (6 bases). The CDR3 runs 13 residues. CDR1 MNHEY and CDR2 SMNVEV come from the germline V gene (reference sequence). The V end was cut by 0 bases, the J end by 7 bases, with 9 bases between.